These 23 T cell receptor beta chains were sequenced from one sample in a study of T cell repertoires in cytomegalovirus infection. TCRdb re-analysed the reads in MiXCR, keeping a single row per CDR3 protein. The sample records 150,000 to 200,000 distinct CDR3 sequences, about 30% being singletons. The sample taken for sequencing was PBMCs. The receptors shown here come from a human donor in good health (CMV status not recorded). Some clones in this sample may be carry-over from other donors' samples.

V usage is TRBV12-3 or TRBV12-4 and J usage is TRBJ2-7; possible D gene TRBD1, 5 bases. The CDR3 is made up of 14 amino acids. Trimming left V 5 bases short and J 1 base short, with 12 bases between. CDR3 sequence reads: CASSRMTASYEQYF. The CDR3 region has the DNA TGTGCCAGCAGTCGAATGACAGCTTCCTACGAGCAGTACTTC.

V is TRBV12-5 and J is TRBJ2-1; 7 bases align to TRBD2. V lost 1 base and J lost 3; bases outside the gene matches: 0. Germline V gene data show CDR1 as LGHNT and CDR2 as FRNRAP. This CDR3 comprises 14 residues. This CDR3 is CASGLGTSYNEQFF. The DNA of the CDR3 is TGTGCTAGTGGTTTGGGGACTAGCTACAATGAGCAGTTCTTC.

The gene calls are TRBV27 and TRBJ1-5, with D maybe TRBD1 (5 bases). V dropped 2 bases and J dropped 0 bases, with 8 bases sitting between them. Germline V lookup: CDR1 MNHEY, CDR2 SMNVEV (reference sequence). The CDR3 is 15 residues long. The CDR3 here is CASSLSRASNQPQHF. CDR3 bases: TGTGCCAGCAGTTTAAGCAGGGCTAGCAATCAGCCCCAGCATTTT.

This clonotype was seen a handful of times. The chain is built from TRBV6-5 and TRBJ1-2, with a weak D call TRBD1 (5 bases). Trimming stripped 5 bases from V and 7 bases from J, with 23 bases between. CDR1 MNHEY and CDR2 SVGAGI come from the germline V gene. The CDR3 has 16 amino acids. The CDR3 loop reads CASSQTGLPPRGGYTF. The DNA of the CDR3 is TGTGCCAGCAGTCAGACGGGACTGCCGCCCCGAGGTGGCTACACCTTC.

The gene calls are TRBV7-2 and TRBJ1-2, with no clear D. CDR3 length: 10 residues. Trimming cost V 2 bases and J 7 bases, with 2 bases left between them. CDR1 is SGHTA and CDR2 is FQGNSA in the germline V gene. The CDR3 nucleotides are TGTGCCAGCAGCTTATCTGGCTACACCTTC. Translation: CASSLSGYTF.

There are a few counts of this clonotype. Written as DNA, the CDR3 is TGTGCCAGCAGCTTAGGGAGTAGCGGGGGAGATACGCAGTATTTT. This gives the protein CASSLGSSGGDTQYF. This sequence joins TRBV7-9 and TRBJ2-3; 9 nucleotides agree with TRBD2. V shed 1 base, J shed 5 bases, and the junction held 4 bases outside the gene matches. CDR3 size: 15 residues. The germline CDR1 and CDR2 sequences are SEHNR and FQNEAQ (reference sequence).

The table lists this clonotype with a count of one. This chain uses TRBV5-1 with TRBJ2-1; TRBD2 agrees at 9 bases. Trimming at V came to 4 bases and at J to 2 bases, leaving 4 bases not matched to a gene. Per the germline V gene, CDR1 is SGHRS and CDR2 is YFSETQ. The CDR3 runs to 15 residues. The CDR3 coding sequence is TGCGCCAGCAGCCCCGGGACTAGCACCTACAATGAGCAGTTCTTC. Translating gives CASSPGTSTYNEQFF.

This clonotype was found a few times. V is TRBV7-9 and J is TRBJ1-6; weak D call: TRBD1 (5 bases). The CDR3 contains 15 residues. Germline CDR1 SEHNR, CDR2 FQNEAQ (reference sequence). Trimming cost V 2 bases and J 7 bases, with 12 bases left between them. In DNA form, the CDR3 reads TGTGCCAGCAGCTTACTTCCGGGGGGGAATTCACCCCTCCACTTT. This sequence encodes CASSLLPGGNSPLHF.

CDR3 sequence (DNA): TGTGCCAGCAGCTTCTCCGGGGCCCTCCGAGGGACCCAGTACTTC. This translates into CASSFSGALRGTQYF. The rearrangement joins TRBV7-3 to TRBJ2-5, with D perhaps given as TRBD1 or TRBD2 (5 bases each). The CDR3 loop spans 15 amino acids. The germline V and J ends were trimmed by 3 bases and 7 bases, with 18 bases remaining between them. CDR1 SGHTA and CDR2 FQGTGA come from the germline V gene.

The rearrangement links TRBV12-5 to TRBJ2-1; 9 bases fit TRBD2. The ends lost 2 bases at V and 12 bases at J; junction bases unmatched: 5. Germline CDR1 reads LGHNT; CDR2 reads FRNRAP. This CDR3 is 13 amino acids long. The CDR3: CASGLKIAGVQFF. CDR3 nucleotides: TGTGCTAGTGGTTTGAAAATAGCGGGGGTGCAGTTCTTC.

The chain carries TRBV20-1 and TRBJ1-2, with 7 bases identical to TRBD1. CDR3 length: 14 residues. V shed 6 bases and J 4 bases; nucleotides not matched to a gene: 11. The germline V gene encodes CDR1 DFQATT and CDR2 SNEGSKA (reference sequence). The CDR3 loop reads CSAITGAGGYGYTF. The DNA of the CDR3 is TGCAGTGCCATAACAGGGGCCGGGGGCTATGGCTACACCTTC.

The chain is built from TRBV19 and TRBJ1-5; D ambiguous. Trimming removed 7 bases at V and 5 bases at J, with 18 bases between. CDR1 and CDR2 from the germline V gene are LNHDA and SQIVND (reference sequence). This CDR3 spans 15 amino acids. The CDR3 reads CASMKGGRRDQPQHF. The CDR3 nucleotides read TGTGCCAGTATGAAAGGAGGGCGGCGGGATCAGCCCCAGCATTTT.

This rearrangement joins TRBV19 to TRBJ2-1; no definite D call. Germline loops: CDR1 LNHDA, CDR2 SQIVND (reference sequence). Trimming pared 3 bases from V and 6 bases from J, leaving 9 bases between. The CDR3 is 13 residues long. The CDR3 spells CASSIVALNEQFF. The CDR3, as DNA: TGTGCCAGTAGTATTGTCGCCCTCAATGAGCAGTTCTTC.

V and J are TRBV11-2 and TRBJ1-1; no firm D call. Per the germline V gene, CDR1 is SGHAT and CDR2 is FQNNGV. The CDR3 has 13 amino acids. V lost 3 bases and J 7 bases, leaving 12 bases between the germline ends. CDR3 sequence: CASSLPGPREAFF. CDR3 bases: TGTGCCAGCAGCTTGCCAGGACCCCGTGAAGCTTTCTTT.

The V call is TRBV2, the J call TRBJ2-6; D not resolved. Germline assignment: CDR1 SNHLY and CDR2 FYNNEI. The CDR3 extends over 14 amino acids. Deletions cut 5 bases from V and 7 bases from J, with 12 bases between. The CDR3 bases are TGTGCCAGCAGTCTCGGTTCTGAAGCCAACGTCCTGACTTTC. This sequence encodes CASSLGSEANVLTF. The full variable domain, with the rest looked up from reference TRBV2 and TRBJ2-6, is EPEVTQTPSHQVTQMGQEVILRCVPISNHLYFYWYRQILGQKVEFLVSFYNNEISEKSEIFDDQFSVERPDGSNFTLKIRSTKLEDSAMYFCASSLGSEANVLTFGAGSRLTVL.

A remark on this clonotype: Possible read error: a much larger clone is one base away. This chain uses TRBV7-2 with TRBJ2-1, with unresolved D. The germline CDR1 and CDR2 sequences are SGHTA and FQGNSA. This CDR3 region has 13 residues. Trimming cost V 3 bases and J 7 bases, with 10 bases left between them. DNA for the CDR3: TGTGCCAGCAGCTTTGGCGGATGGAATGAGCAGTTCTTC. Translating it yields CASSFGGWNEQFF.

This clonotype was seen only once. The J gene is TRBJ1-1, the V gene TRBV3-1, with D possibly TRBD1 on 6 matching bases. The CDR3 sequence is 14 residues long. Germline CDR1 LGHDT, CDR2 YNNKEL (reference sequence). The germline V and J ends were trimmed by 6 bases and 6 bases, with 17 bases remaining between them. The CDR3 region has the DNA TGTGCCAGCAGTCACACACAGGGAGACTCTGAAGCTTTCTTT. Residues: CASSHTQGDSEAFF.

V and J are TRBV6-1 and TRBJ1-1; D perhaps matches TRBD1 (6 bases). The CDR3 runs to 14 residues. V was trimmed by 4 bases and J by 5 bases, leaving 14 bases between them. The germline CDR1 and CDR2 sequences are MNHNS and SASEGT. The CDR3 loop reads CASSAKQGWTEAFF. The CDR3 DNA is TGTGCCAGCAGTGCCAAACAGGGTTGGACTGAAGCTTTCTTT.

This clonotype has a handful of counts. This chain connects TRBV7-3 to TRBJ2-1, with 13 bases lining up with TRBD2. The CDR3 runs 17 residues. With 2 bases clipped from V and 3 bases from J, the junction kept 4 bases outside the gene matches. The germline CDR1 and CDR2 sequences are SGHTA and FQGTGA. CDR3: CASSLSWTSGGYNEQFF. Here the CDR3 DNA reads TGTGCCAGCAGCTTATCCTGGACTAGCGGGGGCTACAATGAGCAGTTCTTC.

This sequence joins TRBV30 and TRBJ1-2; TRBD1 aligns across 7 bases. The CDR3 is 15 residues long. V lost 6 bases and J lost 2; bases outside the gene matches: 12. CDR1 and CDR2 (germline): GTSNPN, SVGIG (reference sequence). The CDR3 is CACTTLGQSNYGYTF. CDR3 nucleotides: TGTGCCTGCACCACTTTGGGACAGTCCAACTATGGCTACACCTTC.

The V call is TRBV25-1, the J call TRBJ2-3; 7 positions agree with TRBD1. The CDR3 loop spans 15 amino acids. Germline values: CDR1 MGHDK, CDR2 SYGVNS. V gave up 1 base and J gave up 4 bases; unmatched junction bases: 5. CDR3 nucleotides: TGTGCCAGCAGTGAATTTTACCAGGGGGCAGATACGCAGTATTTT. Translation gives CASSEFYQGADTQYF. The variable domain in full, completed from reference TRBV25-1 and TRBJ2-3, reads EADIYQTPRYLVIGTGKKITLECSQTMGHDKMYWYQQDPGMELHLIHYSYGVNSTEKGDLSSESTVSRIRTEHFPLTLESARPSHTSQYLCASSEFYQGADTQYFGPGTRLTVL.

The chain uses TRBV14 and TRBJ1-1; no definite D call. The CDR3 consists of 13 residues. Trimming took off 4 bases at V and 4 bases at J, with 10 bases between the two ends. The germline V gene encodes CDR1 SGHDN and CDR2 FVKESK. CDR3 amino acids: CASSLLWSTEAFF. The CDR3 coding sequence is TGTGCCAGCAGCCTCCTGTGGTCCACTGAAGCTTTCTTT. Full variable domain (outside the CDR3, taken from reference TRBV14 and TRBJ1-1): EAGVTQFPSHSVIEKGQTVTLRCDPISGHDNLYWYRRVMGKEIKFLLHFVKESKQDESGMPNNRFLAERTGGTYSTLKVQPAELEDSGVYFCASSLLWSTEAFFGQGTRLTVV.

This chain connects TRBV5-1 to TRBJ2-1; D remains ambiguous. Germline V gene lookup returns CDR1 SGHRS and CDR2 YFSETQ. This CDR3 comprises 14 residues. Trimming took off 0 bases at V and 6 bases at J, with 10 bases between the two ends. Here the CDR3 reads CASSLAFDGNEQFF. DNA for the CDR3: TGCGCCAGCAGCTTGGCCTTTGACGGCAATGAGCAGTTCTTC.